This TCR beta chain was documented in a study of identical twins. Study outcomes and limitations: For cord blood, abundant beta clonotypes had fewer insertions, unlike memory repertoires, which showed none.

In this sample, this clonotype turned up once. Its antigen remains unidentified. CDR1 is LGHDT, CDR2 YNNKEL, per germline (reference sequence). CDR3 length: 13 amino acids. Trimming shortened V by 1 base and J by 7 bases, and 10 bases separated the two germline ends. Template switching added a universal primer binding site, and final cDNA carried unique molecular identifiers. TCRdb re-derived calls from the 5' RACE reads in MiXCR, one entry per CDR3 protein. The data hold 500,000 to 600,000 distinct CDR3 sequences, with roughly 21% observed a single time. These data are also associated with another study on T cells expressing NK-cell markers. This second report adds: Several experiments added an anti-gamma-delta TCR antibody to sort only alpha-beta TCR T cells. The leading position in the CD3+CD56-NKG2C+ fraction of a few donors also went to these clonotypes.

This clonotype was obtained from a woman younger than 35 in good health. V and J are TRBV3-1 and TRBJ2-5, with D possibly being TRBD2 (5 bases). The material sequenced was CD4+ T cells sorted from blood. CDR3 nucleotide sequence: TGTGCCAGCAGCCAAGGGACCGAGGGGACCCAGTACTTC. Translating gives CASSQGTEGTQYF.